The TCR beta chain under discussion was sequenced for a study of blood T cells in healthy people across ages. The CDR3 length is 16 residues. Per the germline V gene, CDR1 is SGHKS and CDR2 is YYEKEE (reference sequence). Together with a sample-barcoded 5' primer, a J-beta primer mix was included in a second PCR lasting about 6 to 11 cycles. TCRdb recomputed calls from the 5' RACE reads with MiXCR, one row per CDR3 protein. The table records 650,000 to 1,000,000 distinct CDR3 sequences, about 36% of them present only once. There are a few counts of this clonotype. V gene TRBV5-5 combines with J gene TRBJ2-1, with unresolved D. The DNA end is a closer match to TRBJ2-7, so the J assignment may be wrong. Sequencing used blood. The receptor was isolated from a young man in good health. CDR3 sequence (DNA): TGTGCCAGCAGCTTGGCCCCTGGGGTTGGATGGAATGAGCAGTACTTC. It encodes CASSLAPGVGWNEQYF.